These 21 T cell receptor beta chains came from one sample sequenced in a study of shared clonotypes between healthy human individuals. TCRdb's table, derived via immunoSEQ multiplex PCR, lists solely in-frame clones and lacks some. The data hold some 1.5 million clones, with nearly 99% observed a single time. The sequenced sample was naive CD4+ T cells sorted from blood. This sample's subset: CD45RA+ positively selected. These receptors were taken from a man aged 30 to 45 in good health.

The chain employs TRBV7-8 and TRBJ1-2; no firm D call. Trimming pared 5 bases from V and 4 bases from J, leaving 26 bases between. The length of the CDR3 is 18 residues. The germline gives CDR1 SGHVS, CDR2 FQNEAQ. The DNA for the CDR3 is TGTGCCAGCAGCCCCACGGTTGTAGGGCCCGTCCGTACCTATGGCTACACCTTC. Amino acid sequence: CASSPTVVGPVRTYGYTF.

The chain joins TRBV7-9 to TRBJ1-1; no reliable D call. Germline V CDR1 and CDR2: SEHNR, FQNEAQ (reference sequence). The V end was cut by 2 bases, the J end by 1 base, with 17 bases between. The CDR3 consists of 17 residues. As DNA, the CDR3 is TGTGCCAGCAGCTTAACACCCGGAACAGCCACGAACACTGAAGCTTTCTTT. Translation gives CASSLTPGTATNTEAFF.

The V gene is TRBV5-4, the J gene TRBJ2-4; possible D gene TRBD2, 6 bases. This CDR3 is 17 amino acids long. V lost 0 bases to trimming and J lost 1 base, with 14 bases between them. Germline V gene sequence: CDR1 SGHNT, CDR2 YYREEE (reference sequence). CDR3 sequence reads: CASSLDPGAGAKNIQYF. The CDR3 DNA is TGTGCCAGCAGCTTGGATCCCGGGGCGGGGGCCAAAAACATTCAGTACTTC.

The chain has TRBV27 and TRBJ2-3, with 8 bases fitting TRBD1. The CDR3 is made up of 14 amino acids. Germline assignment: CDR1 MNHEY and CDR2 SMNVEV (reference sequence). The trim removed 4 bases at V and 1 base at J, leaving 1 base unmatched. The CDR3 bases are TGTGCCAGCAGTTCGGGACAGGGCACAGATACGCAGTATTTT. Its translation is CASSSGQGTDTQYF.

The chain recombines TRBV25-1 with TRBJ2-7; D perhaps matches TRBD1 (5 bases). V was pared by 10 bases and J by 1 base, with 17 bases between. The germline CDR1 and CDR2 sequences are MGHDK and SYGVNS. CDR3 length: 14 amino acids. CDR3 region: CATRARVQSYEQYF. The CDR3 coding sequence is TGTGCCACCAGGGCCAGGGTCCAATCCTACGAGCAGTACTTC.

The chain combines TRBV10-3 with TRBJ2-7; 9 bases are a match to TRBD1. V dropped 2 bases and J dropped 1; count of bases not matched to a gene: 6. The length of the CDR3 is 16 residues. From germline, CDR1 is ENHRY and CDR2 SYGVKD. Here the CDR3 reads CAISEAGTGRSYEQYF. The CDR3 DNA sequence: TGTGCCATCAGTGAGGCCGGGACAGGGAGATCCTACGAGCAGTACTTC.

This chain links TRBV7-2 with TRBJ2-4; 10 bases agree with TRBD2. The V segment lost 5 bases and the J segment 7 bases; nucleotides outside the gene matches: 8. In germline, CDR1 is SGHTA, CDR2 FQGNSA. The CDR3 consists of 15 residues. DNA of the CDR3: TGTGCCAGCAGCCTCCAACTAGCGGGAAGGAACATTCAGTACTTC. It is translated as CASSLQLAGRNIQYF.

This chain joins TRBV19 and TRBJ2-7; TRBD2 matches 9 bases. J was trimmed by 3 bases and V by 4 bases; bases with no gene match: 7. This CDR3 has 15 amino acids. In germline, CDR1 is LNHDA, CDR2 SQIVND (reference sequence). CDR3 region: CASSTAATSGYEQYF. In nucleotides, the CDR3 is TGTGCCAGTAGTACAGCAGCGACTAGCGGCTACGAGCAGTACTTC. Together with reference TRBV19 and TRBJ2-7, the CDR3 gives the full variable domain: DGGITQSPKYLFRKEGQNVTLSCEQNLNHDAMYWYRQDPGQGLRLIYYSQIVNDFQKGDIAEGYSVSREKKESFPLTVTSAQKNPTAFYLCASSTAATSGYEQYFGPGTRLTVT.

This chain joins TRBV5-1 and TRBJ2-1; 10 positions match TRBD2. The CDR3 covers 17 residues. The ends lost 2 bases at V and 3 bases at J; junction bases unmatched: 8. Germline CDR1 is SGHRS and CDR2 is YFSETQ. The CDR3 loop is CASSLSSSGSNYNEQFF. CDR3 coding DNA: TGCGCCAGCAGCTTATCGTCTAGCGGGAGTAACTACAATGAGCAGTTCTTC.

The chain links TRBV29-1 to TRBJ2-1, with D hard to call. The ends were cut back, 4 bases at V and 0 bases at J, with 10 bases in the middle. CDR3 length equals 14 residues. Germline V gene sequence: CDR1 SQVTM, CDR2 ANQGSEA. CDR3 sequence: CSVGPSVSYNEQFF. Here the CDR3 DNA reads TGCAGCGTTGGACCCAGTGTCTCCTACAATGAGCAGTTCTTC.

The rearrangement joins TRBV2 to TRBJ2-7; perhaps TRBD2 as D (5 bases). Trimming took 5 bases from V and 7 from J, leaving 15 bases between them. The CDR3 has 13 residues. Germline assignment: CDR1 SNHLY and CDR2 FYNNEI. The CDR3 protein is CASSPQVSGEQYF. Written as DNA, the CDR3 is TGTGCCAGCAGTCCTCAGGTGTCGGGAGAGCAGTACTTC.

CDR3 protein: CASSKGQGATEQFF. CDR3 sequence (DNA): TGTGCCAGCAGTAAAGGACAGGGGGCGACTGAGCAGTTCTTC. V is TRBV28 and J is TRBJ2-1; TRBD1 matches at 11 bases. The J segment lost 9 bases and the V segment lost 5 bases, leaving 6 bases of the junction unmatched. The CDR3 totals 14 residues. CDR1 and CDR2 (germline): MDHEN, SYDVKM.

This chain links TRBV2 with TRBJ2-4; D unresolved. Germline CDR1 is SNHLY and CDR2 is FYNNEI. Trimming took off 6 bases at V and 8 bases at J, with 11 bases between the two ends. The CDR3 sequence is 12 residues long. Written as DNA, the CDR3 is TGTGCCAGCAGCGGAGACATCCACATTCAGTACTTC. It translates to CASSGDIHIQYF.

The chain uses TRBV18 and TRBJ1-3; D unresolved. The CDR3 has 12 residues. CDR1 is KGHSH, CDR2 LQKENI, per germline. V was clipped by 3 bases and J by 5 bases, with 5 bases between them. The CDR3 coding sequence is TGTGCCAGCTCACCGGAGCGAAACACCATATATTTT. Translated: CASSPERNTIYF.

Details on this clone: Other nucleotide sequences from this sample produce the same CDR3. The genes are TRBV6-5 and TRBJ2-7; no firm D call. CDR1 is MNHEY and CDR2 is SVGAGI in the germline V gene. The CDR3 length is 12 residues. V lost 4 bases to trimming and J lost 0 bases, with 4 bases between them. CDR3 DNA: TGTGCCAGCAGTTCTACCTCCTACGAGCAGTACTTC. This encodes CASSSTSYEQYF.

The CDR3 DNA is TGTGCCAGCAGCCAATGGACTAGCGGGAGCACAGATACGCAGTATTTT. Translation: CASSQWTSGSTDTQYF. The chain employs TRBV14 and TRBJ2-3; TRBD2 aligns across 11 bases. V was pared by 2 bases and J by 0 bases, with 1 base of the junction left unmatched. The germline V gene encodes CDR1 SGHDN and CDR2 FVKESK. The CDR3 is 16 residues long.

The V gene is TRBV27, the J gene TRBJ2-1; 9 bases line up with TRBD2. The CDR3 is 17 residues long. Germline CDR1 MNHEY, CDR2 SMNVEV (reference sequence). J gave up 7 bases and V 7 bases, and 17 bases lay outside the gene matches. The CDR3 DNA is TGTGCCAGCACCCACCAGGGGCTAGCGGGACCTTGGAATGAGCAGTTCTTC. Amino acids: CASTHQGLAGPWNEQFF.

The rearrangement uses TRBV29-1 and TRBJ1-1; 8 bases agree with TRBD1. CDR1 and CDR2 (germline): SQVTM, ANQGSEA. The CDR3 extends over 15 amino acids. The V segment lost 4 bases and the J segment 4 bases; nucleotides outside the gene matches: 11. The chain's CDR3 is CSVAQGAQIFTEAFF. The CDR3 bases are TGCAGCGTTGCCCAGGGGGCTCAGATTTTCACTGAAGCTTTCTTT.

V is TRBV2 and J is TRBJ1-1; D uncertain. There are 12 residues in the CDR3. The V end lost 8 bases, the J end lost 1 base, and 8 bases lay between the germline ends. From germline, CDR1 is SNHLY and CDR2 FYNNEI. Here the CDR3 reads CASERQNTEAFF. As DNA, the CDR3 is TGTGCCAGCGAAAGACAGAACACTGAAGCTTTCTTT. Based on the CDR3 plus reference TRBV2 and TRBJ1-1, the full variable domain is EPEVTQTPSHQVTQMGQEVILRCVPISNHLYFYWYRQILGQKVEFLVSFYNNEISEKSEIFDDQFSVERPDGSNFTLKIRSTKLEDSAMYFCASERQNTEAFFGQGTRLTVV.

This chain uses TRBV5-1 with TRBJ2-7; D is unresolved. This CDR3 has 15 residues. The V end was cut by 3 bases, the J end by 4 bases, with 17 bases between. Germline CDR1 SGHRS, CDR2 YFSETQ. CDR3 sequence reads: CASSSRAGSTYEQYF. CDR3 bases: TGCGCCAGCAGCTCCCGGGCAGGTTCCACGTACGAGCAGTACTTC.

The V call is TRBV28, the J call TRBJ1-1; D is unresolved. The CDR3 is 11 amino acids. Germline V lookup: CDR1 MDHEN, CDR2 SYDVKM. The V end lost 3 bases, the J end lost 14 bases, and 13 bases lay between the germline ends. CDR3 protein: CASSFTQRSFF. The CDR3 region has the DNA TGTGCCAGCAGTTTCACCCAGAGGTCCTTCTTT.